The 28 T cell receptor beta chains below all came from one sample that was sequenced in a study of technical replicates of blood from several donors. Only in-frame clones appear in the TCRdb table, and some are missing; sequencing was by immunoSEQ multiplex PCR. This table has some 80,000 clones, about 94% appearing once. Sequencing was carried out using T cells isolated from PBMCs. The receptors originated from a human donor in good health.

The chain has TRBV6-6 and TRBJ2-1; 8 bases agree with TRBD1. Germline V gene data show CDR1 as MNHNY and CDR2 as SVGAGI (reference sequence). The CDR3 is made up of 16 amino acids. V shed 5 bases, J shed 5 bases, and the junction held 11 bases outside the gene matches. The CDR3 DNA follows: TGTGCCAGCAGTGTATGGCAGGGGGCTGTTAACAATGAGCAGTTCTTC. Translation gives CASSVWQGAVNNEQFF.

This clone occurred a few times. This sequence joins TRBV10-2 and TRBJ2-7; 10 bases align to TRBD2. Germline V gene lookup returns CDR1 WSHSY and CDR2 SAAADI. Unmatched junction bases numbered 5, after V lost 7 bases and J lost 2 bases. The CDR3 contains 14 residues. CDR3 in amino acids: CASTPSGRAYEQYF. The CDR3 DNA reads TGCGCCAGCACCCCGAGCGGGAGGGCCTACGAGCAGTACTTC.

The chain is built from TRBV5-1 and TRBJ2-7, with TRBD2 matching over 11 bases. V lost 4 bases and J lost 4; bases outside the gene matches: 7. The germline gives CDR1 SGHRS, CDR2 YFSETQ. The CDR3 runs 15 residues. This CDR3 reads CASSQPLAGVYEQYF. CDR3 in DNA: TGCGCCAGCAGCCAGCCACTAGCGGGAGTATACGAGCAGTACTTC.

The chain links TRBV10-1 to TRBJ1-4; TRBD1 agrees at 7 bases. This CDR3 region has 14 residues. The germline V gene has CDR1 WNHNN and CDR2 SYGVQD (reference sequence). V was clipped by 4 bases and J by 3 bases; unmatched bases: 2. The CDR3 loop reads CASSGQGANEKLFF. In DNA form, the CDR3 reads TGCGCCAGCAGTGGACAGGGAGCTAATGAAAAACTGTTTTTT.

The CDR3 region has the DNA TGTGCCAGCAGTATCCCAGGGGGTACGCCTTACACTGAAGCTTTCTTT. Translating it yields CASSIPGGTPYTEAFF. The chain carries TRBV28 and TRBJ1-1; 7 bases are a match to TRBD1. CDR3 length: 16 residues. The germline gives CDR1 MDHEN, CDR2 SYDVKM. Trimming cost V 5 bases and J 3 bases; bases outside gene matches: 12.

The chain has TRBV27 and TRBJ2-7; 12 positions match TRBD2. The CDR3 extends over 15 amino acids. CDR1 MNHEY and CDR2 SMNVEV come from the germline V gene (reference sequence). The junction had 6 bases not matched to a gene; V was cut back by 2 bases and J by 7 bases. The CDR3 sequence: CASSLIPSGRGEQYF. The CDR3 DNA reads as TGTGCCAGCAGTTTAATCCCTAGCGGGAGGGGGGAGCAGTACTTC.

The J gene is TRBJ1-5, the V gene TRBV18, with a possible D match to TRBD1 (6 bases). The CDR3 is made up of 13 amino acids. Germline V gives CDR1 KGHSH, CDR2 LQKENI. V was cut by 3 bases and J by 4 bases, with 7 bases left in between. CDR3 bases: TGTGCCAGCTCACCTACAGGGAATCAGCCCCAGCATTTT. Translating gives CASSPTGNQPQHF.

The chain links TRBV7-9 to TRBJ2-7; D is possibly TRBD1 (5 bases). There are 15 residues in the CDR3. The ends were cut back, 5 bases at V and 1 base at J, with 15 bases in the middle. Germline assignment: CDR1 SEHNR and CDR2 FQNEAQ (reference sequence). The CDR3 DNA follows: TGTGCCAGCAGCCAGGGCTTAGAATTATCCTACGAGCAGTACTTC. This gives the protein CASSQGLELSYEQYF.

Here the CDR3 reads CAWKLADTQYF. DNA for the CDR3: TGTGCCTGGAAGCTAGCAGATACGCAGTATTTT. The V and J genes are TRBV30 and TRBJ2-3; D is ambiguous. The CDR3 is made up of 11 amino acids. V was clipped by 4 bases and J by 4 bases, with 6 bases between them. The V gene's germline CDR1 is GTSNPN and CDR2 SVGIG (reference sequence).

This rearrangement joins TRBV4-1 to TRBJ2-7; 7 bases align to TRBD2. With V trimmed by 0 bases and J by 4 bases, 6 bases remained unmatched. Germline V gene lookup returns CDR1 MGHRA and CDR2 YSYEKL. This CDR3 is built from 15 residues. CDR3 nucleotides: TGCGCCAGCAGCCAAGACTTGCCTAGCGGATACGAGCAGTACTTC. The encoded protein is CASSQDLPSGYEQYF.

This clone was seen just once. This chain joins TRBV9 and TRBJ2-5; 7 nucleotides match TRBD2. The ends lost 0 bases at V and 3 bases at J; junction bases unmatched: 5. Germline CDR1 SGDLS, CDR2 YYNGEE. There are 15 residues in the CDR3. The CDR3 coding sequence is TGTGCCAGCAGCGTAGGGGAGGGAGGAAAAGAGACCCAGTACTTC. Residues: CASSVGEGGKETQYF.

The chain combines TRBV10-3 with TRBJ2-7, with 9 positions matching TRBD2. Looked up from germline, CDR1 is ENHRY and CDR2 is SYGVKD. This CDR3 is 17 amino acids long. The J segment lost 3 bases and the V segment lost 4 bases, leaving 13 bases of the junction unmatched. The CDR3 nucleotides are TGTGCCATCAGTGGAATGGCGGGAGGGCCAAATCGCTACGAGCAGTACTTC. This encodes CAISGMAGGPNRYEQYF.

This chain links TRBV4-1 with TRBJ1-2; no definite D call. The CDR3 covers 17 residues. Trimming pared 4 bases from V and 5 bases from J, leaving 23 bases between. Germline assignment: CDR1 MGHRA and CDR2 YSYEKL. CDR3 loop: CASSPLTGPGGLYGYTF. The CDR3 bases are TGCGCCAGCAGCCCACTTACCGGGCCGGGAGGACTATATGGCTACACCTTC.

CDR3 protein: CAGRQGAGTGELFF. CDR3 DNA sequence: TGTGCCGGGAGACAGGGGGCCGGCACCGGGGAGCTGTTTTTT. The J gene is TRBJ2-2, the V gene TRBV19, with 10 bases that match TRBD1. V lost 11 bases, J lost 4 bases, and 7 bases stayed unmatched. Germline V gene sequence: CDR1 LNHDA, CDR2 SQIVND (reference sequence). This CDR3 region has 14 residues.

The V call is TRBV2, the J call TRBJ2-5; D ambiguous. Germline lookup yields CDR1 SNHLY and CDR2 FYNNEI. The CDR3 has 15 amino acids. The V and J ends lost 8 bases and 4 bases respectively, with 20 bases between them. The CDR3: CASDPSSRFGETQYF. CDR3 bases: TGTGCCAGCGATCCGTCTTCCCGGTTCGGAGAGACCCAGTACTTC.

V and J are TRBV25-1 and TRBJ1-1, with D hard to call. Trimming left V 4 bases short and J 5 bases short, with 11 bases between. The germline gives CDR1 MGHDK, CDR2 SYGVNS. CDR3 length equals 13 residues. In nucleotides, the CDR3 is TGTGCCAGCAGTGCTACTGTATGGACTGAAGCTTTCTTT. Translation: CASSATVWTEAFF.

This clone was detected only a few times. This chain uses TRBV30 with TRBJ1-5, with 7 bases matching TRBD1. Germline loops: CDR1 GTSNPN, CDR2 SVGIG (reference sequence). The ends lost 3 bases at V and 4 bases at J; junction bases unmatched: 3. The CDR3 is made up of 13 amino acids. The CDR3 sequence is CAWSQQGNQPQHF. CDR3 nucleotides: TGTGCCTGGAGCCAACAGGGGAATCAGCCCCAGCATTTT.

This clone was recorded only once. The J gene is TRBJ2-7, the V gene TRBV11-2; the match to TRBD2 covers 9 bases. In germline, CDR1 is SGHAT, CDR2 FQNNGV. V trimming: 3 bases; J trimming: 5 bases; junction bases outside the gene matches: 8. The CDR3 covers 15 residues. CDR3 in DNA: TGTGCCAGCAGCTTTCTTCTAGCGGGACCCCACGAGCAGTACTTC. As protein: CASSFLLAGPHEQYF.

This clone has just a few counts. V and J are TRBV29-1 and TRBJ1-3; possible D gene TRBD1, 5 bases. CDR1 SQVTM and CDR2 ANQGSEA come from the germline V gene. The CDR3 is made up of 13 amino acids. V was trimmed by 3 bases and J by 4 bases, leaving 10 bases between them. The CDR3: CSVDTGMGNTIYF. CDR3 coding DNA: TGCAGCGTTGACACAGGAATGGGAAACACCATATATTTT. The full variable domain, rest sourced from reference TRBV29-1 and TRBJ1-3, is SAVISQKPSRDICQRGTSLTIQCQVDSQVTMMFWYRQQPGQSLTLIATANQGSEATYESGFVIDKFPISRPNLTFSTLTVSNMSPEDSSIYLCSVDTGMGNTIYFGEGSWLTVV.

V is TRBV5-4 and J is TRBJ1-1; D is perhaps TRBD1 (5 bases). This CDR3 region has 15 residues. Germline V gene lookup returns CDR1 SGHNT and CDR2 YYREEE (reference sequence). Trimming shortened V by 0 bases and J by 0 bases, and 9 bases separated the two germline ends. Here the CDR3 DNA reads TGTGCCAGCAGCTTGGAGCGACAGCTGAACACTGAAGCTTTCTTT. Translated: CASSLERQLNTEAFF.

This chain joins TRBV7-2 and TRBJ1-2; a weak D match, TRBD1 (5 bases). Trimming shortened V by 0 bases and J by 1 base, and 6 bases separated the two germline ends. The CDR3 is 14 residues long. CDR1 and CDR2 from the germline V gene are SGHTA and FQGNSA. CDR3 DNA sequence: TGTGCCAGCAGCTTAGCCAGGGTTAACTATGGCTACACCTTC. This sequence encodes CASSLARVNYGYTF.

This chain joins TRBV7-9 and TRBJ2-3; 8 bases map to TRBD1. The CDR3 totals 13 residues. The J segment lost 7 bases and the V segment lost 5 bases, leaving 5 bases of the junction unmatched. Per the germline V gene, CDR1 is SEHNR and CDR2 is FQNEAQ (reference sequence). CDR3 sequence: CASSRTGQYTQYF. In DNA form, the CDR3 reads TGTGCCAGCAGCCGGACAGGGCAATATACGCAGTATTTT.

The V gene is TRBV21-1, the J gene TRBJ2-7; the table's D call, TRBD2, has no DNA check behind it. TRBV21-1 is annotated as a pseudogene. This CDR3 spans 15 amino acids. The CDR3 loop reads CASLQGSGVPDEQYF. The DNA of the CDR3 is TGTGCCAGCCTCCAGGGATCGGGGGTACCAGACGAGCAGTACTTC.

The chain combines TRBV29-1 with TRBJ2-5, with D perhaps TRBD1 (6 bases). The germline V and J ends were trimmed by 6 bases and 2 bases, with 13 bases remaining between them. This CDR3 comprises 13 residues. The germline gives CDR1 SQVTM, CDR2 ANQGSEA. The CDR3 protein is CSVAKGQQETQYF. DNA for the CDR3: TGCAGCGTCGCAAAGGGACAACAAGAGACCCAGTACTTC.

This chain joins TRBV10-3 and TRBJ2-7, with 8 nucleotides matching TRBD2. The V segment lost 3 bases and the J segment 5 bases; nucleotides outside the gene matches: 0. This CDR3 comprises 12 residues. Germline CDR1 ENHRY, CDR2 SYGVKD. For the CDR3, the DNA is TGTGCCATCAGTGAAGCGGGAGACGAGCAGTACTTC. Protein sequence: CAISEAGDEQYF.

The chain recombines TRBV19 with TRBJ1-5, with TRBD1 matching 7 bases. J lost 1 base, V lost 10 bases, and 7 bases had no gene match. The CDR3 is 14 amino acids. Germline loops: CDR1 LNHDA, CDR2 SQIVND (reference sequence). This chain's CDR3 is CATRQGQSNQPQHF. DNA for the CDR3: TGTGCCACCCGACAGGGCCAAAGCAATCAGCCCCAGCATTTT.

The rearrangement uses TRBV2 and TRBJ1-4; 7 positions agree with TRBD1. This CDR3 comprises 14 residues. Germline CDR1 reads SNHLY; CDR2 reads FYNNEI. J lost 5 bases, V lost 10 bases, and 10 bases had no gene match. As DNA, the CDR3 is TGTGCCATGAAGGAGGGGGCTAGGAATGAAAAACTGTTTTTT. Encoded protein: CAMKEGARNEKLFF.

The CDR3: CSVEYGVNTEAFF. In DNA form, the CDR3 reads TGCAGCGTTGAATACGGTGTGAACACTGAAGCTTTCTTT. The genes are TRBV29-1 and TRBJ1-1; no reliable D call. CDR3 length equals 13 residues. V lost 2 bases and J lost 0, with 7 bases in between. Looked up from germline, CDR1 is SQVTM and CDR2 is ANQGSEA. The full variable domain, completed using reference TRBV29-1 and TRBJ1-1, is SAVISQKPSRDICQRGTSLTIQCQVDSQVTMMFWYRQQPGQSLTLIATANQGSEATYESGFVIDKFPISRPNLTFSTLTVSNMSPEDSSIYLCSVEYGVNTEAFFGQGTRLTVV.